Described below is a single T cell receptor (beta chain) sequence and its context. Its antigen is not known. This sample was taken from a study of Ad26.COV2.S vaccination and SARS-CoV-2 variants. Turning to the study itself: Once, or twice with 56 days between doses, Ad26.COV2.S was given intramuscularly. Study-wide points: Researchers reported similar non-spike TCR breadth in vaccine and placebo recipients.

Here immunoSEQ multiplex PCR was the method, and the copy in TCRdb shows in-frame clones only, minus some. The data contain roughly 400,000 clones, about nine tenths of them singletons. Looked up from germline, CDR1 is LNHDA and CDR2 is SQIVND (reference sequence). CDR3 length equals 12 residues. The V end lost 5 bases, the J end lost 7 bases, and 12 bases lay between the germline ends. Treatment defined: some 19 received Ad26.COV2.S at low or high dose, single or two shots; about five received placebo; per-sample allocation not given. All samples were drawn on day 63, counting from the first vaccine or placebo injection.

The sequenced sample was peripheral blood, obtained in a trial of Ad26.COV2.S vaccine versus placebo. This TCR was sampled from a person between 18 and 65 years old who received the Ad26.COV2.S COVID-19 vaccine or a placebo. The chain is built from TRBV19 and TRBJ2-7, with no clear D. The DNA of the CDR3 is TGTGCCAGTAGTTCCGAAATGGGGGAGCAGTACTTC. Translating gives CASSSEMGEQYF.